The clone carrying this TCR beta chain appeared many times. The antigen is unknown. With 60 Vbeta and 13 Jbeta primers, the PCR was carried out. The assay was immunoSEQ multiplex PCR, and TCRdb's table has in-frame clones only and misses some. Among about 120,000 clones listed, roughly four fifths were seen once. The CDR3 has 14 residues. The ends were cut back, 5 bases at V and 1 base at J, with 11 bases in the middle. Germline assignment: CDR1 LGHNA and CDR2 YNFKEQ. The entry originates in a study of cytomegalovirus exposure and HLA in healthy donors. Study-wide background: The study placed approximately 80% of its 398 genotyped donors in the Caucasian-associated ancestry cluster.

Whole-study findings and limits: Sequencing artifact likely explains a cluster of highly shared sequence variants. For TCR beta chains, V- and J-gene trimming was later linked to a missense DCLRE1C variant. HLA alleles showed associations with 16,951 TCR beta sequences in a later analysis, at a 0.05 false discovery rate.

This receptor was identified in a woman aged 18 to 35 in good health and CMV-seronegative. Sequenced input: PBMCs. The V and J genes are TRBV4-2 and TRBJ1-1, with D possibly TRBD1 on 5 matching bases. The CDR3: CASSEDIENTEAFF. CDR3 coding DNA: TGTGCCAGCAGCGAGGACATAGAGAACACTGAAGCTTTCTTT.